One and the same sample provided the 22 T cell receptor beta chains below, sequenced in a study of shared clonotypes between healthy human individuals. Libraries were prepared by immunoSEQ multiplex PCR; TCRdb keeps only in-frame clonotypes and omits some of them. This sample has approximately 2,300,000 clones; 80% to 95% occur once, and the top ten carry around 0.4%. The sequenced material came from naive CD4+ T cells from PBMCs. The subset: CD45RA+ positively selected. These TCRs come from a man aged 18 to 29 in good health. Some clones in this sample may be carry-over from other donors' samples.

V usage is TRBV27 and J usage is TRBJ2-7, with D possibly matching TRBD2 (6 bases). The germline V gene encodes CDR1 MNHEY and CDR2 SMNVEV (reference sequence). CDR3 length equals 14 residues. V was shortened by 1 base and J by 3 bases, with 10 bases between the two germline ends. The chain's CDR3 is CASSLWSGGYEQYF. Here the CDR3 DNA reads TGTGCCAGCAGTTTATGGTCCGGGGGCTACGAGCAGTACTTC.

The chain recombines TRBV28 with TRBJ2-1; D is perhaps TRBD1 (5 bases). The CDR3 consists of 15 residues. V shed 3 bases and J shed 5 bases, with 14 bases lying between them. Germline V gives CDR1 MDHEN, CDR2 SYDVKM. The CDR3 DNA is TGTGCCAGCAGTTTCGTTGGGGCCGTGGACAATGAGCAGTTCTTC. This codes for CASSFVGAVDNEQFF.

This chain uses TRBV6-6 with TRBJ1-5, with D maybe TRBD1 (6 bases). Germline V gene sequence: CDR1 MNHNY, CDR2 SVGAGI (reference sequence). The V and J ends lost 6 bases and 7 bases respectively, with 13 bases between them. CDR3 length: 13 residues. DNA for the CDR3: TGTGCCAGCAGCCTGGGGGCAGGGCAGCCCCAGCATTTT. Encoded protein: CASSLGAGQPQHF.

The rearrangement links TRBV10-3 to TRBJ2-1; tentatively, D is TRBD1 (5 bases). The CDR3 covers 15 residues. The V end lost 6 bases, the J end lost 0 bases, and 12 bases lay between the germline ends. The V gene's germline CDR1 is ENHRY and CDR2 SYGVKD. DNA of the CDR3: TGTGCCATCAGCCCACAGGTAAGCTCCTACAATGAGCAGTTCTTC. This gives the protein CAISPQVSSYNEQFF.

V and J are TRBV4-2 and TRBJ1-1; D not resolved. This CDR3 region has 13 residues. V lost 2 bases and J lost 11, with 15 bases in between. The germline V gene has CDR1 LGHNA and CDR2 YNFKEQ. CDR3: CASSQIRGVGAFF. The CDR3 nucleotides are TGTGCCAGCAGCCAAATCCGAGGTGTCGGTGCTTTCTTT.

The J gene is TRBJ1-4, the V gene TRBV6-5, with D possibly being TRBD1 (6 bases). The V gene lost 6 bases and the J gene lost 2 bases, with 13 bases spanning the gap. CDR1 is MNHEY and CDR2 is SVGAGI in the germline V gene. The CDR3 contains 15 residues. The CDR3 DNA is TGTGCCAGCAGCCGGACAGTTTCTACTAATGAAAAACTGTTTTTT. Translation gives CASSRTVSTNEKLFF.

The CDR3: CASSLRETGTEAFF. In nucleotides, the CDR3 is TGTGCCAGCAGCTTGAGAGAGACGGGCACTGAAGCTTTCTTT. This rearrangement joins TRBV5-6 to TRBJ1-1; D gene ambiguous. The CDR3 covers 14 residues. The V end was cut by 1 base, the J end by 4 bases, with 11 bases between. CDR1 and CDR2 (germline): SGHDT, YYEEEE. Variable domain in full (rest from reference TRBV5-6 and TRBJ1-1): DAGVTQSPTHLIKTRGQQVTLRCSPKSGHDTVSWYQQALGQGPQFIFQYYEEEERQRGNFPDRFSGHQFPNYSSELNVNALLLGDSALYLCASSLRETGTEAFFGQGTRLTVV.

The chain links TRBV5-4 to TRBJ2-3; D remains unclear. Deletions cut 3 bases from V and 4 bases from J, with 12 bases between. The CDR3 is made up of 14 amino acids. The germline CDR1 and CDR2 sequences are SGHNT and YYREEE (reference sequence). The CDR3 region has the DNA TGTGCCAGCAGCTCATCGGGCCGATCAGATACGCAGTATTTT. It translates to CASSSSGRSDTQYF.

The chain links TRBV6-1 to TRBJ2-5; weak D call: TRBD1 (6 bases). Germline V CDR1 and CDR2: MNHNS, SASEGT. The V gene lost 7 bases and the J gene lost 5 bases, with 14 bases spanning the gap. This CDR3 is built from 13 residues. DNA for the CDR3: TGTGCCAGCACCAACAGGGTTTGGGAGACCCAGTACTTC. Encoded protein: CASTNRVWETQYF.

The chain is built from TRBV29-1 and TRBJ1-5, with a weak D call TRBD1 (5 bases). Germline V gene data show CDR1 as SQVTM and CDR2 as ANQGSEA. This CDR3 region has 13 residues. Trimming left V 4 bases short and J 4 bases short, with 11 bases between. The CDR3 loop reads CSVGQGFNQPQHF. The CDR3 nucleotides read TGCAGCGTTGGGCAGGGCTTTAATCAGCCCCAGCATTTT. Full variable domain (missing parts from reference TRBV29-1 and TRBJ1-5): SAVISQKPSRDICQRGTSLTIQCQVDSQVTMMFWYRQQPGQSLTLIATANQGSEATYESGFVIDKFPISRPNLTFSTLTVSNMSPEDSSIYLCSVGQGFNQPQHFGDGTRLSIL.

J is TRBJ2-5 and V is TRBV9, with 13 bases that match TRBD2. Germline loops: CDR1 SGDLS, CDR2 YYNGEE. The CDR3 sequence is 17 residues long. Trimming cost V 4 bases and J 5 bases; bases outside gene matches: 11. The CDR3, as DNA: TGTGCCAGCAGCCAGACTGGACTAGCGGGAGTGTCGGAGACCCAGTACTTC. It yields the protein CASSQTGLAGVSETQYF.

The rearrangement uses TRBV7-2 and TRBJ2-7; 9 positions match TRBD2. CDR1 SGHTA and CDR2 FQGNSA come from the germline V gene. Trimming took 1 base from V and 6 from J; bases not matched to a gene: 4. This CDR3 contains 14 residues. Written as DNA, the CDR3 is TGTGCCAGCAGCTTAGTAGCGGGAGTCCCCGAGCAGTACTTC. Its translation: CASSLVAGVPEQYF. Together with reference TRBV7-2 and TRBJ2-7, the CDR3 gives the full variable domain: GAGVSQSPSNKVTEKGKDVELRCDPISGHTALYWYRQSLGQGLEFLIYFQGNSAPDKSGLPSDRFSAERTGGSVSTLTIQRTQQEDSAVYLCASSLVAGVPEQYFGPGTRLTVT.

V gene TRBV7-2 combines with J gene TRBJ1-2; D is possibly TRBD1 (6 bases). The CDR3 runs 13 residues. V gave up 1 base and J gave up 7 bases, with 10 bases separating them. Germline CDR1 is SGHTA and CDR2 is FQGNSA. The CDR3 region is CASSLGGRIGYTF. The CDR3 DNA reads as TGTGCCAGCAGCTTAGGGGGGCGGATTGGCTACACCTTC. Using reference TRBV7-2 and TRBJ1-2 for the parts outside the CDR3, the full variable domain is GAGVSQSPSNKVTEKGKDVELRCDPISGHTALYWYRQSLGQGLEFLIYFQGNSAPDKSGLPSDRFSAERTGGSVSTLTIQRTQQEDSAVYLCASSLGGRIGYTFGSGTRLTVV.

This chain joins TRBV25-1 and TRBJ1-3, with 8 nucleotides matching TRBD1. This CDR3 comprises 13 residues. The germline V gene has CDR1 MGHDK and CDR2 SYGVNS. The V gene end was trimmed by 6 bases and the J gene end by 6 bases; junction bases not matched to a gene: 4. The CDR3 here is CASRKTGVNTIYF. CDR3 bases: TGTGCCAGCAGGAAGACAGGGGTAAACACCATATATTTT.

The chain has TRBV18 and TRBJ1-2; 8 positions agree with TRBD1. J was trimmed by 6 bases and V by 3 bases; bases with no gene match: 6. This CDR3 region has 14 residues. CDR1 KGHSH and CDR2 LQKENI come from the germline V gene. The CDR3 coding sequence is TGTGCCAGCTCACCTACAGGGGGTCAGAATGGCTACACCTTC. Translated, it gives CASSPTGGQNGYTF.

The gene calls are TRBV7-6 and TRBJ1-1, with no clear D. V was clipped by 5 bases and J by 0 bases, with 10 bases between them. This CDR3 has 14 amino acids. CDR1 and CDR2 (germline): SGHVS, FNYEAQ. CDR3 region: CASSPQFMNTEAFF. The CDR3 bases are TGTGCCAGCAGCCCACAGTTCATGAACACTGAAGCTTTCTTT.

The chain is built from TRBV7-3 and TRBJ2-5, with D possibly matching TRBD2 (6 bases). V gave up 5 bases and J gave up 0 bases, with 7 bases separating them. The CDR3 loop spans 13 amino acids. CDR1 is SGHTA and CDR2 is FQGTGA in the germline V gene. CDR3 amino acids: CASSRGNQETQYF. The CDR3 bases are TGTGCCAGCAGCCGCGGGAACCAAGAGACCCAGTACTTC.

The chain joins TRBV10-3 to TRBJ2-3; 12 nucleotides line up with TRBD2. Germline V gene lookup returns CDR1 ENHRY and CDR2 SYGVKD. The CDR3 contains 14 residues. J lost 4 bases, V lost 10 bases, and 6 bases had no gene match. DNA of the CDR3: TGTGCCACGGAGACTAGCGGGAGTGCAGATACGCAGTATTTT. Its protein product is CATETSGSADTQYF.

The chain links TRBV5-1 to TRBJ2-7, with 9 bases matching TRBD1. Germline-derived CDR1 and CDR2 are SGHRS and YFSETQ. This CDR3 has 15 residues. The J segment lost 2 bases and the V segment lost 4 bases, leaving 7 bases of the junction unmatched. The CDR3 loop reads CASSRGQGSTYEQYF. The DNA of the CDR3 is TGCGCCAGCAGCAGGGGACAGGGATCCACCTACGAGCAGTACTTC.

The genes are TRBV29-1 and TRBJ1-5, with no clear D. V gave up 7 bases and J gave up 4 bases, with 14 bases separating them. The CDR3 length is 13 residues. Germline CDR1 reads SQVTM; CDR2 reads ANQGSEA. The CDR3: CSAVSELNQPQHF. DNA for the CDR3: TGCAGCGCCGTGTCAGAGCTTAATCAGCCCCAGCATTTT.

The chain joins TRBV5-6 to TRBJ2-3; D gene unclear. V gave up 0 bases and J gave up 3 bases, with 5 bases separating them. Germline V gene data show CDR1 as SGHDT and CDR2 as YYEEEE. The CDR3 is 13 amino acids. CDR3 sequence: CASSLVGTDTQYF. The DNA of the CDR3 is TGTGCCAGCAGCTTGGTAGGGACAGATACGCAGTATTTT.

The chain carries TRBV28 and TRBJ2-5; no definite D call. V lost 7 bases, J lost 1 base, and 13 bases lay in between. CDR3 length equals 14 residues. CDR1 is MDHEN, CDR2 SYDVKM, per germline. The CDR3 protein is CASTLRQPQETQYF. The CDR3 DNA reads as TGTGCCAGCACCCTTAGGCAGCCCCAAGAGACCCAGTACTTC.